Listed below are T cell receptor beta chains from one sample, sequenced in a study of blood T cells in healthy people across ages. TCRdb fed the 5' RACE reads into MiXCR, producing one record per CDR3 protein. This repertoire shows about 1.6 million distinct CDR3 sequences, about 31% found once; its top ten account for about 11%. Specimen: blood. The receptors originated from a woman in her twenties or thirties in good health. The CDR3 runs from the conserved cysteine through the conserved F or W. D genes are given only for firm matches. Clone size is stated in some rows and not others, as once, few, many or a class when expanded.

d_call j_call clone_size v_call cdr3_nt cdr3_aa
- TRBJ2-7 - TRBV4-1 TGCGCCAGCAGCCAAGATCAATCGGGGTCGGTCTACGAGCAGTACTTC CASSQDQSGSVYEQYF
- TRBJ2-1 - TRBV7-9 TGTGGCAGCAGCTCTTCGGACTCTCCCAGGGAGCAGTTCTTC CGSSSSDSPREQFF
- TRBJ1-5 - TRBV30 TGTGCCTGGAGTGTTGGGGTCGATCAGCCCCAGCATTTT CAWSVGVDQPQHF
- TRBJ2-3 many TRBV29-1 TGCAGCGTTGAAGATGTAGCCGGAGATACGCAGTATTTT CSVEDVAGDTQYF
TRBD1 TRBJ2-1 many TRBV10-3 TGTGCCATCAGTGCCAAAGACAGGGCGTCATCCTACAATGAGCAGTTCTTC CAISAKDRASSYNEQFF
- TRBJ1-4 - TRBV2 TGTGCCAGCAACAGACAGCTTAATGAAGAACTGTTTTTT CASNRQLNEELFF
- TRBJ1-2 once TRBV3-1 TGTGCCAGCAGCCTATTGACGGCAGGGGACGGCTATGGCTACACCTTC CASSLLTAGDGYGYTF
- TRBJ2-5 once TRBV3-1 TGTGCCAGCAGCCAAGTTGCCTTGGGGGACCGCGAGACCCAGTACTTC CASSQVALGDRETQYF
TRBD1 TRBJ1-2 few TRBV6-2/TRBV6-3 TGTGCCAGCTACAGGGGGGACTATGGCTACACCTTC CASYRGDYGYTF
TRBD2 TRBJ2-1 - TRBV7-9 TGTGCCAGCAGCTTCAGTAGGGGTACTAGCGGGGTCCCTACAGACAATGAGCAGTTCTTC CASSFSRGTSGVPTDNEQFF
- TRBJ1-2 - TRBV7-9 TGTGCCAGCACCCAGGGGTCTGGGGTTGGCTACACCTTC CASTQGSGVGYTF
- TRBJ2-4 - TRBV6-2/TRBV6-3 TGTGCCAGCAGTTACTCGACTCTCCTAGTTAGGGGGAGAAACATTCAGTACTTC CASSYSTLLVRGRNIQYF
- TRBJ1-5 - TRBV12-3/TRBV12-4 TGTGCCAGCACGCTTTTGGCCAATCAGCCCCAGCATTTT CASTLLANQPQHF
TRBD2 TRBJ2-3 - TRBV20-1 TGCAGTGCTAGGATGAGCGGGGGTGCGCAGTATTTT CSARMSGGAQYF
TRBD1 TRBJ1-1 - TRBV7-6 TGTGCCAGCAGCTTAGCGCGGGCAGGGGGCAACACTGAAGCTTTCTTT CASSLARAGGNTEAFF
TRBD2 TRBJ2-7 - TRBV27 TGTGCCAGCAGTTTAACTAGCGGGAGTCTGTCGTACGAGCAGTACTTC CASSLTSGSLSYEQYF
- TRBJ1-1 - TRBV20-1 TGCAGTGCCCTCTTCTACGGGGGAGCTTTCTTT CSALFYGGAFF
TRBD1 TRBJ1-2 few TRBV5-1 TGCGCCAGCAGCGCGGACAGGGGCCCCTATAACTATGGCTACACCTTC CASSADRGPYNYGYTF
- TRBJ2-3 - TRBV12-3/TRBV12-4 TGTGCCAGCAGCCGAGGGGGTCGGGGCACAGATACGCAGTATTTT CASSRGGRGTDTQYF
- TRBJ1-3 - TRBV9 TGTGCCAGCAGCGTAGAAATCGGAAACACCATATATTTT CASSVEIGNTIYF
- TRBJ1-2 - TRBV28 TGTGCCAGCAGAACCGTGAGACAGAACTATGGCTACACCTTC CASRTVRQNYGYTF
TRBD1 TRBJ2-3 few TRBV7-2 TGTGCCAGCCGTATGGACAGGGGTGGTCATGGTACGCAGTATTTT CASRMDRGGHGTQYF
TRBD2 TRBJ2-3 few TRBV4-2 TGTGCCAGCAGCCAAGACGGAGCGGGAGGTGGATCAGATACGCAGTATTTT CASSQDGAGGGSDTQYF
TRBD1 TRBJ2-7 few TRBV6-1 TGTGCCAGCAGCCTGGGACAGCTCCTACAGCAGTACTTC CASSLGQLLQQYF
- TRBJ2-1 - TRBV30 TGTGCCTGGAGTGTACGCCGTCACAATGAGCAGTTCTTC CAWSVRRHNEQFF
- TRBJ2-7 few TRBV6-5 TGTGCCAGCAGTTACCAGGGACCGAGGGGAATCTACGAGCAGTACTTC CASSYQGPRGIYEQYF
- TRBJ1-2 - TRBV20-1 TGCAGTGCCTTGATTGGGGCCTTGAGGGGCTACACCTTC CSALIGALRGYTF
- TRBJ1-5 - TRBV12-3/TRBV12-4 TGTGCCAGCAGTTTAGCGCCAGGCCCAAGCAATCAGCCCCAGCATTTT CASSLAPGPSNQPQHF
- TRBJ2-1 - TRBV20-1 TGCAGTGCTAGTTGGAACAGGGCCAGACCCTATAGGAGCTTCTACAATGAGCAGTTCTTC CSASWNRARPYRSFYNEQFF
TRBD1 TRBJ2-3 - TRBV20-1 TGCAGTGCTCCCGGACAGGGAGCCCGTTGGGATACGCAGTATTTT CSAPGQGARWDTQYF
- TRBJ2-3 - TRBV11-3 TGTGCCAGCAGCGCCCGCATTGGGGATACGCAGTATTTT CASSARIGDTQYF
TRBD2 TRBJ2-1 - TRBV7-9 TGTGCCAGCAGCCGATCTAGCGGGAGCGGGAGAGAGCAGTTCTTC CASSRSSGSGREQFF
TRBD2 TRBJ2-3 - TRBV4-2 TGTGCCAGCAGCCGGACTAGTCGCCGAGAAGATACGCAGTATTTT CASSRTSRREDTQYF
TRBD2 TRBJ2-3 - TRBV7-9 TGTGCCAGCAGCCCACAGGGGAAGCGGGGGGCAGGTGATACGCAGTATTTT CASSPQGKRGAGDTQYF
- TRBJ2-2 once TRBV19 TGTGCCAGTAGTATCGGAGAGGGAGTCTTTACCGGGGAGCTGTTTTTT CASSIGEGVFTGELFF
- TRBJ2-3 - TRBV20-1 TGCAGTGCTGAAGATCCTCGAGCCACAGATACGCAGTATTTT CSAEDPRATDTQYF
TRBD1 TRBJ1-2 few TRBV6-1 TGTGCCAGCAGTTTACTTACAGGGGCCAACTATGGCTACACCTTC CASSLLTGANYGYTF
- TRBJ2-7 - TRBV27 TGTGCCAGCAGTGATCAACTTATTAGCACCTACGAGCAGTACTTC CASSDQLISTYEQYF
- TRBJ2-3 - TRBV9 TGTGCCAGCAGCCCTCACCTAGCTCCAGATACGCAGTATTTT CASSPHLAPDTQYF
- TRBJ2-5 many TRBV20-1 TGCAGCCCAAAAAGGGGGACCGACTCGACCCAGTACTTC CSPKRGTDSTQYF
- TRBJ1-2 - TRBV25-1 TGTGCCAGCAGTGAAAGCGGGCCTGGCTATGGCTACACCTTC CASSESGPGYGYTF
- TRBJ1-1 - TRBV11-2 TGTGCCAGCAGCCCGCGGATGAGCTCGTTGGGGGACACTGAAGCTTTCTTT CASSPRMSSLGDTEAFF
- TRBJ2-3 - TRBV6-1 TGTGCCAGCAGTGAACTTCGGGGCGGGGCAGATACGCAGTATTTT CASSELRGGADTQYF
- TRBJ2-5 few TRBV2 TGTGCCAGCAGTCGGGGGACTGGTTTAATAGGGACCCAGTACTTC CASSRGTGLIGTQYF
- TRBJ1-2 few TRBV20-1 TGCAGTGCCGCAGATCATATTGAGGGGAGGGATGGCTACACCTTC CSAADHIEGRDGYTF
- TRBJ2-7 many TRBV6-1 TGTGCCAGCAGTGACCTTGAGGAGCAGTACTTC CASSDLEEQYF